Presented here are 15 T cell receptor beta chains from one specimen sequenced in a study of T cell responses to AZD1222 COVID-19 vaccine. Sequencing used immunoSEQ multiplex PCR; TCRdb keeps in-frame clones, though not all of them. The profile shows around 100,000 clones, approximately 96% of them singletons. The sequenced sample was peripheral blood, obtained on day 0 of AZD1222 vaccination. Receptors originate from an adult in good health.

V gene TRBV2 combines with J gene TRBJ1-1; TRBD1 is a possible D gene (5 bases). Trimming removed 7 bases at V and 1 base at J, with 10 bases between. The CDR3 has 13 amino acids. In germline, CDR1 is SNHLY, CDR2 FYNNEI. This CDR3 reads CASIGTENTEAFF. Written as DNA, the CDR3 is TGTGCCAGCATCGGGACTGAGAACACTGAAGCTTTCTTT.

The chain employs TRBV30 and TRBJ2-2, with D perhaps being TRBD1 or TRBD2 (6 bases each). The germline V and J ends were trimmed by 3 bases and 4 bases, with 9 bases remaining between them. Germline V gene lookup returns CDR1 GTSNPN and CDR2 SVGIG (reference sequence). The CDR3 contains 13 residues. CDR3 nucleotides: TGTGCCTGGAGGGAGGGGGTCACCGGGGAGCTGTTTTTT. Protein sequence: CAWREGVTGELFF.

J is TRBJ1-1 and V is TRBV4-1; 7 bases are shared with TRBD1. CDR1 is MGHRA, CDR2 YSYEKL, per germline. The CDR3 is 15 residues long. With 1 base clipped from V and 5 bases from J, the junction kept 7 bases outside the gene matches. DNA of the CDR3: TGCGCCAGCAGCCAAGGTCCAGGGGGTGGGACTGAAGCTTTCTTT. Translating gives CASSQGPGGGTEAFF.

V and J are TRBV25-1 and TRBJ1-4, with D possibly TRBD1 on 5 matching bases. The V gene lost 3 bases and the J gene lost 5 bases, with 13 bases spanning the gap. The germline CDR1 and CDR2 sequences are MGHDK and SYGVNS. The CDR3 is 15 residues long. The CDR3, as DNA: TGTGCCAGCAGTGACAGGGTTGGAGGCAATGAAAAACTGTTTTTT. This translates into CASSDRVGGNEKLFF. The whole variable domain, filled in from reference TRBV25-1 and TRBJ1-4, reads EADIYQTPRYLVIGTGKKITLECSQTMGHDKMYWYQQDPGMELHLIHYSYGVNSTEKGDLSSESTVSRIRTEHFPLTLESARPSHTSQYLCASSDRVGGNEKLFFGSGTQLSVL.

The chain has TRBV5-1 and TRBJ1-2, with a weak D call TRBD1 (6 bases). Germline CDR1 is SGHRS and CDR2 is YFSETQ. The CDR3 has 15 amino acids. V lost 5 bases and J 3 bases, leaving 17 bases between the germline ends. CDR3 protein: CASRALPGADYGYTF. The CDR3, as DNA: TGCGCCAGCAGAGCTTTACCGGGGGCTGACTATGGCTACACCTTC.

The CDR3 nucleotides read TGTGCCAGCAGCTTAGGGCGGGGTAGCAATCAGCCCCAGCATTTT. It encodes CASSLGRGSNQPQHF. The chain combines TRBV11-3 with TRBJ1-5; D is undetermined. Germline V lookup: CDR1 SGHNT, CDR2 YENEEA. The CDR3 runs to 15 residues. Trimming pared 1 base from V and 0 bases from J, leaving 7 bases between.

This rearrangement joins TRBV7-9 to TRBJ2-7, with 7 positions matching TRBD2. The length of the CDR3 is 14 residues. The V segment lost 8 bases and the J segment 0 bases; nucleotides outside the gene matches: 7. Germline-derived CDR1 and CDR2 are SEHNR and FQNEAQ (reference sequence). Here the CDR3 reads CASHPSGDSYEQYF. Written as DNA, the CDR3 is TGTGCCAGCCACCCCAGCGGGGACTCCTACGAGCAGTACTTC. The variable domain in full, with the rest retrieved from reference TRBV7-9 and TRBJ2-7, is DTGVSQNPRHKITKRGQNVTFRCDPISEHNRLYWYRQTLGQGPEFLTYFQNEAQLEKSRLLSDRFSAERPKGSFSTLEIQRTEQGDSAMYLCASHPSGDSYEQYFGPGTRLTVT.

This chain joins TRBV5-1 and TRBJ1-1, with unresolved D. The CDR3 covers 12 residues. The germline CDR1 and CDR2 sequences are SGHRS and YFSETQ. V was shortened by 1 base and J by 2 bases, with 3 bases between the two germline ends. The DNA for the CDR3 is TGCGCCAGCAGCTTGTCCAACACTGAAGCTTTCTTT. It encodes CASSLSNTEAFF.

The chain is built from TRBV18 and TRBJ1-1, with unresolved D. Trimming cost V 3 bases and J 4 bases, with 6 bases left between them. This CDR3 region has 12 residues. Germline V lookup: CDR1 KGHSH, CDR2 LQKENI. CDR3 residues: CASSPRLTEAFF. CDR3 nucleotide sequence: TGTGCCAGCTCACCCCGCCTCACTGAAGCTTTCTTT.

J is TRBJ2-2 and V is TRBV19, with TRBD1 matching over 9 bases. Germline CDR1 LNHDA, CDR2 SQIVND (reference sequence). V gave up 3 bases and J gave up 1 base; unmatched junction bases: 3. The CDR3 runs 16 residues. The CDR3 here is CASSILGQGNTGELFF. CDR3 nucleotides: TGTGCCAGTAGTATTTTGGGACAGGGGAACACCGGGGAGCTGTTTTTT.

The chain employs TRBV19 and TRBJ1-1; D gene unclear. The CDR3 extends over 14 amino acids. Germline loops: CDR1 LNHDA, CDR2 SQIVND (reference sequence). V dropped 0 bases and J dropped 1 base, with 6 bases sitting between them. The CDR3 DNA reads as TGTGCCAGTAGTATAGAGGCCGCGAACACTGAAGCTTTCTTT. This gives the protein CASSIEAANTEAFF.

The chain recombines TRBV3-1 (or the pseudogene TRBV3-2) with TRBJ1-2; unclear D gene. Germline lookup yields CDR1 LGHDT and CDR2 YNNKEL (reference sequence). CDR3 length: 14 amino acids. The ends were cut back, 4 bases at V and 5 bases at J, with 14 bases in the middle. CDR3 nucleotides: TGTGCCAGCAGCCCCGAAGGACTGCTATATGGCTACACCTTC. Translated: CASSPEGLLYGYTF.

The V gene is TRBV3-1 (or the pseudogene TRBV3-2), the J gene TRBJ2-1, with 9 positions matching TRBD1. The length of the CDR3 is 17 residues. After removal of 4 bases from V and 5 bases from J, the junction contained 12 bases not matched to a gene. From germline, CDR1 is LGHDT and CDR2 YNNKEL (reference sequence). The CDR3 spells CASSPERGTGKDNEQFF. CDR3 coding DNA: TGTGCCAGCAGCCCCGAGCGAGGGACAGGGAAGGACAATGAGCAGTTCTTC.

In its sample, this clone was seen a few times. The chain is built from TRBV5-5 and TRBJ2-3, with D uncertain. Germline CDR1 is SGHKS and CDR2 is YYEKEE (reference sequence). CDR3 length: 14 residues. The V end was cut by 5 bases, the J end by 0 bases, with 10 bases between. Here the CDR3 DNA reads TGTGCCAGCAGATTGCTGTCCAGCACAGATACGCAGTATTTT. Its translation: CASRLLSSTDTQYF.

The chain recombines TRBV3-1 (or the pseudogene TRBV3-2) with TRBJ1-1; D is unclear. CDR3 length equals 14 residues. Germline CDR1 reads LGHDT; CDR2 reads YNNKEL (reference sequence). V lost 4 bases, J lost 3 bases, and 12 bases lay in between. The CDR3, as DNA: TGTGCCAGCAGCCCAAGGGTCAAGGACACTGAAGCTTTCTTT. The encoded protein is CASSPRVKDTEAFF.